This entry describes one T cell receptor (beta chain). Its antigen is unknown. The source of the sample is a study of Graves' ophthalmopathy and Graves' hyperthyroidism. Study outcomes and limitations: Distinction of ophthalmopathy from stable hyperthyroidism by a 13-signature model reached nearly 90% sensitivity and 81.08% specificity. Appearing in blood as well were most expanded thyroid clonotypes above 0.001 frequency.

As diagnostic evidence, clinical symptoms, serum thyroxine, TRAb, thyroid ultrasound and orbital computed tomography were relied upon. Sampling more than 9 ml of fresh peripheral blood provided the PBMCs. Amplification of TCR beta CDR3 regions used RNA transcripts. An initial RT-PCR round employing HTBI primers preceded a second-round multiplex PCR. Each CDR3 protein gets one entry after TCRdb re-called the multiplex PCR reads with MiXCR. The table has about 740,000 distinct CDR3 sequences, 40% seen once. The CDR3 contains 17 residues. Germline V gene data show CDR1 as SGHRS and CDR2 as YFSETQ. The V and J ends lost 2 bases and 5 bases, in that order; junction bases with no gene match: 10.

The chain combines TRBV5-1 with TRBJ1-2, with 12 bases that match TRBD1. The sequence was obtained from an adult man with Graves' ophthalmopathy. Sequencing input: peripheral blood. The CDR3 DNA is TGCGCCAGCAGCTTTCCCCCGGGACAGGGGGCAGAGTATGGCTACACCTTC. This sequence encodes CASSFPPGQGAEYGYTF. Supplemented by reference TRBV5-1 and TRBJ1-2, the full variable domain reads KAGVTQTPRYLIKTRGQQVTLSCSPISGHRSVSWYQQTPGQGLQFLFEYFSETQRNKGNFPGRFSGRQFSNSRSEMNVSTLELGDSALYLCASSFPPGQGAEYGYTFGSGTRLTVV.